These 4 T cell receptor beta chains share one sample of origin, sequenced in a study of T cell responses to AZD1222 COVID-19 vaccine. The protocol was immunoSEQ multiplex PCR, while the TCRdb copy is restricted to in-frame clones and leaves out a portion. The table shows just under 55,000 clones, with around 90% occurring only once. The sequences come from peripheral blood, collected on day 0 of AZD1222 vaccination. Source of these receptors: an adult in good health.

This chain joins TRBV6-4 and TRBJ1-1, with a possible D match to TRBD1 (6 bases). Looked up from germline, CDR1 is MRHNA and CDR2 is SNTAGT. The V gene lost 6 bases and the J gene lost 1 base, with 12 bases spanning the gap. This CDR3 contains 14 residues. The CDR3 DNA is TGTGCCAGCAGGTTAGACAGGTCGAACACTGAAGCTTTCTTT. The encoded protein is CASRLDRSNTEAFF.

CDR3 DNA: TGTGCCTGGAGTGTTACACAGTCGCCTGAAAAACTGTTTTTT. This encodes CAWSVTQSPEKLFF. V gene TRBV30 combines with J gene TRBJ1-4, with D hard to call. The CDR3 is 14 residues long. V was shortened by 0 bases and J by 7 bases, with 12 bases between the two germline ends. CDR1 and CDR2 (germline): GTSNPN, SVGIG (reference sequence).

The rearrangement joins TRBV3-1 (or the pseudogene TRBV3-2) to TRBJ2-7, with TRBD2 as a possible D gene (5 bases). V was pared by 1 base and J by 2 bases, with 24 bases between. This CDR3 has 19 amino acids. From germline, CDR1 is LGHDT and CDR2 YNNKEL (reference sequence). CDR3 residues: CASSQAPVGFTRTPYEQYF. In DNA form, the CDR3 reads TGTGCCAGCAGCCAAGCCCCAGTGGGCTTTACTAGAACCCCCTACGAGCAGTACTTC.

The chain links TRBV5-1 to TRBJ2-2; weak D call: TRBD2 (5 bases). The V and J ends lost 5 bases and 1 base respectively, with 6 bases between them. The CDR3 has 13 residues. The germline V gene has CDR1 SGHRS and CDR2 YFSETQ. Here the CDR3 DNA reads TGCGCCAGCAGGGAGGAGAACACCGGGGAGCTGTTTTTT. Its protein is CASREENTGELFF.